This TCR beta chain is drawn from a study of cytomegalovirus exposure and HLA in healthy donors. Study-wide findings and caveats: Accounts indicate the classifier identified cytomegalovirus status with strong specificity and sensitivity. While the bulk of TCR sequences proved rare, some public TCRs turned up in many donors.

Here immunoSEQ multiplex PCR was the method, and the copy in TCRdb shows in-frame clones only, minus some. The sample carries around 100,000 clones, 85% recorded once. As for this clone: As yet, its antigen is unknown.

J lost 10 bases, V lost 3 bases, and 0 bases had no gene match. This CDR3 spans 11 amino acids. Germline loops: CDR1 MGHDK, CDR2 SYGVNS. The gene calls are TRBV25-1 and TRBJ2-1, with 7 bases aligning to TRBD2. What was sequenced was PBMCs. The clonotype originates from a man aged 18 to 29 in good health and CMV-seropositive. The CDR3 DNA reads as TGTGCCAGCAGTGAGGGAGGGGAGCAGTTCTTC. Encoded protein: CASSEGGEQFF.